A single sample gave rise to the 22 T cell receptor beta chains below, sequenced in a study of cytomegalovirus exposure and HLA in healthy donors. This PCR relied on a set of 60 Vbeta primers and 13 Jbeta primers. Repertoires were generated with immunoSEQ multiplex PCR, while TCRdb's copy carries only in-frame clones and drops some. The repertoire table contains 150,000 to 200,000 clones. Source material: PBMCs. All receptors derive from a woman aged 18-29 years in good health and CMV-seropositive.

The chain links TRBV21-1 to TRBJ1-1; no DNA check was done on the table's D call, TRBD1. TRBV21-1 is a listed pseudogene. The CDR3 covers 11 residues. CDR3 DNA sequence: TGTGCCAGCAGCAACCGACACGAAGCTTTCTTT. Translating it yields CASSNRHEAFF.

The CDR3 DNA reads TGTGCCAGCAGGCGGGACGGGCGAGATCAGCCCCAGCATTTT. This gives the protein CASRRDGRDQPQHF. V usage is TRBV6-6 and J usage is TRBJ1-5, with a tentative D call TRBD1 (5 bases). The CDR3 is made up of 14 amino acids. V lost 6 bases, J lost 5 bases, and 14 bases lay in between. Germline V gene lookup returns CDR1 MNHNY and CDR2 SVGAGI (reference sequence).

The CDR3 nucleotides read TGTGCCAGCAGCCGCCCGGGTTTCGACACAGATACGCAGTATTTT. Translated, it gives CASSRPGFDTDTQYF. V is TRBV9 and J is TRBJ2-3; no reliable D call. V dropped 4 bases and J dropped 2 bases, with 14 bases sitting between them. The CDR3 has 15 amino acids. Germline loops: CDR1 SGDLS, CDR2 YYNGEE.

This rearrangement joins TRBV5-1 to TRBJ2-1; TRBD2 agrees at 9 bases. J gave up 2 bases and V 4 bases, and 4 bases lay outside the gene matches. Germline V gene sequence: CDR1 SGHRS, CDR2 YFSETQ. This CDR3 has 15 amino acids. The CDR3: CASSPAGGPYNEQFF. CDR3 in DNA: TGCGCCAGCAGCCCCGCGGGGGGGCCCTACAATGAGCAGTTCTTC. Looking up the rest from reference TRBV5-1 and TRBJ2-1 gives the full variable domain: KAGVTQTPRYLIKTRGQQVTLSCSPISGHRSVSWYQQTPGQGLQFLFEYFSETQRNKGNFPGRFSGRQFSNSRSEMNVSTLELGDSALYLCASSPAGGPYNEQFFGPGTRLTVL.

The chain couples TRBV5-1 to TRBJ1-2; no clear D gene. The CDR3 has 12 amino acids. The V and J ends lost 6 bases and 2 bases respectively, with 8 bases between them. Germline CDR1 reads SGHRS; CDR2 reads YFSETQ. The CDR3 here is CASTTINYGYTF. CDR3 in DNA: TGCGCCAGCACAACTATAAACTATGGCTACACCTTC.

The CDR3 region is CASRILSVMNTEAFF. DNA of the CDR3: TGTGCCAGCAGAATATTGAGCGTAATGAACACTGAAGCTTTCTTT. The chain uses TRBV6-6 and TRBJ1-1; no definite D call. The CDR3 is 15 residues long. Germline lookup yields CDR1 MNHNY and CDR2 SVGAGI (reference sequence). V lost 6 bases, J lost 0 bases, and 14 bases lay in between.

The chain links TRBV7-2 to TRBJ2-2, with TRBD1 identical over 7 bases. The V gene's germline CDR1 is SGHTA and CDR2 FQGNSA. This CDR3 has 15 amino acids. Unmatched junction bases numbered 7, after V lost 5 bases and J lost 4 bases. In DNA, the CDR3 is TGTGCCAGCAGCCGACAGGGTATCATCACCGGGGAGCTGTTTTTT. Translating it yields CASSRQGIITGELFF.

This chain joins TRBV4-3 and TRBJ2-5; perhaps TRBD2 as D (5 bases). The CDR3 loop spans 13 amino acids. Germline values: CDR1 LGHNA, CDR2 YSLEER. V lost 6 bases to trimming and J lost 5 bases, with 13 bases between them. CDR3 sequence: CASSTGSGETQYF. The CDR3, as DNA: TGCGCCAGCAGTACGGGGTCCGGGGAGACCCAGTACTTC.

This sequence joins TRBV7-9 and TRBJ2-7; possible D gene TRBD2, 6 bases. V was trimmed by 5 bases and J by 6 bases, leaving 20 bases between them. The CDR3 consists of 15 residues. The V gene's germline CDR1 is SEHNR and CDR2 FQNEAQ (reference sequence). Written as DNA, the CDR3 is TGTGCCAGCAGCCCACCCGGGGTGCGGGATACCGAGCAGTACTTC. As protein: CASSPPGVRDTEQYF.

V usage is TRBV2 and J usage is TRBJ2-5, with TRBD1 identical over 8 bases. The CDR3 has 18 residues. Trimming removed 7 bases from V and 4 bases from J; junction bases left unmatched: 20. CDR1 and CDR2 (germline): SNHLY, FYNNEI. The CDR3: CASTPWVGWTGSGETQYF. CDR3 DNA: TGTGCCAGCACCCCTTGGGTTGGGTGGACAGGGAGCGGAGAGACCCAGTACTTC.

The chain combines TRBV29-1 with TRBJ1-2, with D perhaps TRBD1 (5 bases). The CDR3 has 14 residues. V dropped 5 bases and J dropped 0 bases, with 13 bases sitting between them. Germline-derived CDR1 and CDR2 are SQVTM and ANQGSEA. CDR3 nucleotides: TGCAGCGTTCACGTCAGGGCAGCTAACTATGGCTACACCTTC. It specifies CSVHVRAANYGYTF.

This chain connects TRBV2 to TRBJ1-1, with no clear D. The germline CDR1 and CDR2 sequences are SNHLY and FYNNEI. V was cut by 9 bases and J by 4 bases, with 12 bases left in between. The CDR3 totals 12 residues. The CDR3 DNA is TGTGCCAGTATGGGGAGGGCCACTGAAGCTTTCTTT. Translated: CASMGRATEAFF.

J is TRBJ2-7 and V is TRBV6-5, with TRBD2 as a possible D gene (6 bases). The CDR3 sequence is 15 residues long. Germline lookup yields CDR1 MNHEY and CDR2 SVGAGI. Trimming took 2 bases from V and 1 from J, leaving 12 bases between them. CDR3 sequence (DNA): TGTGCCAGCAGTTACAAGTTGGAGGGATCCTACGAGCAGTACTTC. Its protein product is CASSYKLEGSYEQYF.

CDR3 sequence (DNA): TGTGCCAGCTCACCGGGGGGACAGAAGAACACTGAAGCTTTCTTT. It specifies CASSPGGQKNTEAFF. The chain uses TRBV18 and TRBJ1-1; 7 bases fit TRBD1. The trim removed 3 bases at V and 1 base at J, leaving 5 bases unmatched. The CDR3 is 15 amino acids. Germline V gives CDR1 KGHSH, CDR2 LQKENI.

The chain is built from TRBV5-8 and TRBJ2-5; maybe TRBD1 (5 bases). The CDR3 extends over 13 amino acids. V gave up 3 bases and J gave up 7 bases, with 13 bases separating them. Germline V gene data show CDR1 as SGHTS and CDR2 as YDEGEE. The chain's CDR3 is CASSSDSEGTQYF. CDR3 bases: TGTGCCAGCAGCTCTGACAGCGAAGGGACCCAGTACTTC. Filled out from reference TRBV5-8 and TRBJ2-5, the complete variable domain reads EAGVTQSPTHLIKTRGQQATLRCSPISGHTSVYWYQQALGLGLQFLLWYDEGEERNRGNFPPRFSGRQFPNYSSELNVNALELEDSALYLCASSSDSEGTQYFGPGTRLLVL.

V is TRBV6-6 and J is TRBJ1-2; D is unclear. Germline V gives CDR1 MNHNY, CDR2 SVGAGI (reference sequence). The CDR3 runs to 15 residues. Trimming removed 2 bases from V and 8 bases from J, with 18 bases in between. The CDR3 loop reads CASSYGLNIYEGYTF. CDR3 DNA: TGTGCCAGCAGTTACGGACTGAATATCTATGAGGGCTACACCTTC.

The gene calls are TRBV5-1 and TRBJ2-4; D call uncertain. Germline CDR1 SGHRS, CDR2 YFSETQ. Trimming took off 0 bases at V and 0 bases at J, with 13 bases between the two ends. This CDR3 is 17 amino acids long. The CDR3, as DNA: TGCGCCAGCAGCTTGGTTCCCGAGATACTAGCCAAAAACATTCAGTACTTC. Its translation is CASSLVPEILAKNIQYF.

The CDR3 reads CASSSSGNPSYEQYF. CDR3 bases: TGTGCCAGCAGCTCTAGCGGGAACCCCTCCTACGAGCAGTACTTC. This chain connects TRBV7-9 to TRBJ2-5; 9 bases match TRBD2. The J call may be mistaken, given a closer DNA end match to TRBJ2-7. Germline CDR1 reads SEHNR; CDR2 reads FQNEAQ (reference sequence). CDR3 length: 15 amino acids.

The rearrangement joins TRBV9 to TRBJ2-5, with a weak D call TRBD2 (5 bases). Trimming removed 0 bases from V and 5 bases from J, with 20 bases in between. Per the germline V gene, CDR1 is SGDLS and CDR2 is YYNGEE. The CDR3 length is 17 residues. In nucleotides, the CDR3 is TGTGCCAGCAGCGTAGGTCAAATGGGAGCTACGGGGGAGACCCAGTACTTC. Translating it yields CASSVGQMGATGETQYF.

V gene TRBV2 combines with J gene TRBJ2-2; D perhaps matches TRBD1 (6 bases). The germline V and J ends were trimmed by 4 bases and 2 bases, with 14 bases remaining between them. This CDR3 is built from 16 residues. CDR1 and CDR2 (germline): SNHLY, FYNNEI. For the CDR3, the DNA is TGTGCCAGCAGTGCGGCAGGGGTAATTAACACCGGGGAGCTGTTTTTT. Its translation: CASSAAGVINTGELFF.

V is TRBV7-3 and J is TRBJ2-1; 11 bases align to TRBD2. After removal of 5 bases from V and 8 bases from J, the junction contained 8 bases not matched to a gene. Per the germline V gene, CDR1 is SGHTA and CDR2 is FQGTGA. The CDR3 covers 15 residues. CDR3 protein: CASSVSGGAGDEQFF. DNA of the CDR3: TGTGCCAGCAGCGTTAGCGGGGGGGCGGGGGATGAGCAGTTCTTC. The entire variable domain, with the rest obtained from reference TRBV7-3 and TRBJ2-1, is as follows: GAGVSQTPSNKVTEKGKYVELRCDPISGHTALYWYRQSLGQGPEFLIYFQGTGAADDSGLPNDRFFAVRPEGSVSTLKIQRTERGDSAVYLCASSVSGGAGDEQFFGPGTRLTVL.

J is TRBJ2-6 and V is TRBV4-3; maybe TRBD1 (6 bases). CDR1 LGHNA and CDR2 YSLEER come from the germline V gene. This CDR3 contains 16 residues. V lost 1 base, J lost 4 bases, and 11 bases lay in between. The CDR3 DNA is TGCGCCAGCAGCCAAGGTACCACAGGGGGGGCCAACGTCCTGACTTTC. Encoded protein: CASSQGTTGGANVLTF.